This T cell receptor (beta chain) emerged from a study of shared clonotypes between healthy human individuals. Study as a whole: For every donor, three CD4 naive, three CD4 memory, two CD8 naive and one CD8 memory plates were used. Findings and caveats of the study: Read depth was anticipated to influence clonotype sharing among donors.

Using immunoSEQ multiplex PCR, the repertoire was profiled, and TCRdb retains in-frame clones only, with some absent. The sample records fewer than 850,000 clones, about nine tenths being singletons. Worth noting for this clone: Its antigen is still unknown.

The CDR3 is made up of 13 amino acids. Trimming stripped 2 bases from V and 5 bases from J, with 8 bases between. The germline gives CDR1 LGHNA, CDR2 YNFKEQ. There were no recent acute infections or vaccinations among the donors, who were healthy HIV-negative adults. Material: memory CD8+ T cells from PBMCs. The subset here: CD45RO+ cells pooled with CCR7-negative TemRA cells. The origin of this receptor is a man in his late teens or twenties in good health. Some clones in this sample may be carry-over from other donors' samples. The chain joins TRBV4-2 to TRBJ2-3; D is unclear. CDR3 region: CASSQSLRDTQYF. The CDR3 nucleotides are TGTGCCAGCAGCCAAAGTCTAAGAGATACGCAGTATTTT.